A single sample is the source of the 14 T cell receptor beta chains below, sequenced in a study of blood T cell repertoires in COVID-19. This table comes from immunoSEQ multiplex PCR, and its TCRdb copy is limited to in-frame clones, with some not included. The repertoire consists of about 180,000 clones, with roughly 86% occurring once and the leading ten covering roughly 2.9%. Sequencing was carried out using peripheral blood. These receptors all stem from a woman between 25 and 40 years old with active or convalescent COVID-19.

V and J are TRBV2 and TRBJ1-2; 9 positions match TRBD1. After removal of 2 bases from V and 5 bases from J, the junction contained 15 bases not matched to a gene. Germline CDR1 SNHLY, CDR2 FYNNEI. The CDR3 covers 18 residues. The CDR3 DNA reads as TGTGCCAGCAGTGAATTTTTTGTGGGACAGGGAGGAAGGTATGGCTACACCTTC. Protein sequence: CASSEFFVGQGGRYGYTF.

The chain uses TRBV18 and TRBJ1-1, with D tentatively TRBD1 (5 bases). From germline, CDR1 is KGHSH and CDR2 LQKENI. The CDR3 covers 16 residues. Between the trimmed V and J ends, which lost 2 bases and 1 base, there was a span of 14 bases. CDR3 region: CASSPTQGRENTEAFF. The DNA of the CDR3 is TGTGCCAGCTCACCAACCCAAGGCAGGGAGAACACTGAAGCTTTCTTT.

The chain recombines TRBV6-5 with TRBJ2-4; TRBD2 matches at 10 bases. CDR1 is MNHEY, CDR2 SVGAGI, per germline. V gave up 4 bases and J gave up 3 bases; unmatched junction bases: 6. This CDR3 has 16 amino acids. The CDR3 is CASSSAGGSGKNIQYF. The DNA for the CDR3 is TGTGCCAGCAGTTCAGCGGGAGGGTCCGGCAAAAACATTCAGTACTTC.

The chain joins TRBV6-2 or TRBV6-3 to TRBJ2-7; possibly TRBD2 for D (6 bases). The CDR3 is 16 amino acids. Germline V CDR1 and CDR2: MNHEY, SVGEGT. V lost 2 bases and J lost 4, with 18 bases in between. CDR3 nucleotide sequence: TGTGCCAGCAGTTACCCAACTGGACTACCAGGGTACGAGCAGTACTTC. As protein: CASSYPTGLPGYEQYF.

The rearrangement joins TRBV28 to TRBJ1-2; weak D call: TRBD1 (5 bases). Trimming took 4 bases from V and 4 from J, leaving 19 bases between them. The V gene's germline CDR1 is MDHEN and CDR2 SYDVKM. This CDR3 spans 16 amino acids. CDR3 amino acids: CASSSRQRTSGYGYTF. CDR3 in DNA: TGTGCCAGCAGTTCCCGACAGAGGACCTCTGGCTATGGCTACACCTTC.

This chain connects TRBV6-5 to TRBJ2-7, with a tentative D call TRBD2 (6 bases). Between the trimmed V and J ends, which lost 8 bases and 2 bases, there was a span of 10 bases. In germline, CDR1 is MNHEY, CDR2 SVGAGI. CDR3 length: 12 amino acids. CDR3 sequence: CASGGTTYEQYF. The CDR3 DNA follows: TGTGCCAGCGGGGGGACGACCTACGAGCAGTACTTC.

This chain connects TRBV6-4 to TRBJ2-7; 9 bases are a match to TRBD2. CDR1 is MRHNA and CDR2 is SNTAGT in the germline V gene. The CDR3 contains 14 residues. After removal of 4 bases from V and 3 bases from J, the junction contained 4 bases not matched to a gene. The CDR3 nucleotides are TGTGCCAGCAGTGCCGGCGGGAGGGGCTACGAGCAGTACTTC. Its protein product is CASSAGGRGYEQYF.

The V call is TRBV19, the J call TRBJ1-4, with 7 bases lining up with TRBD1. The CDR3 contains 13 residues. Germline CDR1 and CDR2: LNHDA and SQIVND (reference sequence). The junction had 2 bases not matched to a gene; V was cut back by 6 bases and J by 4 bases. The CDR3 loop reads CASRDRINEKLFF. Written as DNA, the CDR3 is TGTGCCAGTAGGGACAGGATTAATGAAAAACTGTTTTTT.

The rearrangement links TRBV18 to TRBJ2-7; 8 nucleotides match TRBD1. The CDR3 covers 15 residues. Germline CDR1 reads KGHSH; CDR2 reads LQKENI. The V gene end was trimmed by 8 bases and the J gene end by 9 bases; junction bases not matched to a gene: 18. The CDR3 here is CASTNSTGALRGQYF. CDR3 DNA sequence: TGTGCCAGCACAAATTCGACAGGGGCGCTACGAGGGCAGTACTTC. Full variable domain (remainder filled in from reference TRBV18 and TRBJ2-7): NAGVMQNPRHLVRRRGQEARLRCSPMKGHSHVYWYRQLPEEGLKFMVYLQKENIIDESGMPKERFSAEFPKEGPSILRIQQVVRGDSAAYFCASTNSTGALRGQYFGPGTRLTVT.

The chain joins TRBV19 to TRBJ2-1; 8 nucleotides line up with TRBD2. The CDR3 totals 14 residues. In germline, CDR1 is LNHDA, CDR2 SQIVND (reference sequence). Trimming took 10 bases from V and 5 from J; bases not matched to a gene: 10. The CDR3 is CATHKSGSDNEQFF. The CDR3 DNA reads TGTGCCACCCACAAAAGCGGGAGTGACAATGAGCAGTTCTTC.

A single count supports this clone. V usage is TRBV7-2 and J usage is TRBJ2-1; no clear D. Germline CDR1 reads SGHTA; CDR2 reads FQGNSA. V lost 1 base and J 2 bases, leaving 9 bases between the germline ends. This CDR3 has 15 residues. The CDR3 loop is CASSLGKAAYNEQFF. The CDR3 DNA sequence: TGTGCCAGCAGCTTAGGGAAGGCGGCCTACAATGAGCAGTTCTTC.

The table lists this clone with a count of one. The CDR3 bases are TGTGCCAGCAGTTACCCAGGGGGGACGGGTGAAAAACTGTTTTTT. Residues: CASSYPGGTGEKLFF. J is TRBJ1-4 and V is TRBV6-6, with 7 bases identical to TRBD1. CDR1 MNHNY and CDR2 SVGAGI come from the germline V gene (reference sequence). The CDR3 is made up of 15 amino acids. With V trimmed by 2 bases and J by 7 bases, 7 bases remained unmatched.

The rearrangement uses TRBV2 and TRBJ1-3, with 8 bases lining up with TRBD1. This CDR3 is built from 17 residues. Germline CDR1 is SNHLY and CDR2 is FYNNEI. V lost 6 bases, J lost 3 bases, and 13 bases stayed unmatched. CDR3 residues: CASSPRGQGAGGNTIYF. The CDR3 DNA reads TGTGCCAGCAGCCCAAGGGGGCAGGGGGCAGGTGGAAACACCATATATTTT. Full variable domain (remainder filled in from reference TRBV2 and TRBJ1-3): EPEVTQTPSHQVTQMGQEVILRCVPISNHLYFYWYRQILGQKVEFLVSFYNNEISEKSEIFDDQFSVERPDGSNFTLKIRSTKLEDSAMYFCASSPRGQGAGGNTIYFGEGSWLTVV.

Written as DNA, the CDR3 is TGTGCCAGCAGCCAAGTCCCACTAGTCCGCAATGAGCAGTTCTTC. Translating it yields CASSQVPLVRNEQFF. This rearrangement joins TRBV4-2 to TRBJ2-1; perhaps TRBD2 as D (5 bases). Looked up from germline, CDR1 is LGHNA and CDR2 is YNFKEQ. CDR3 length equals 15 residues. Trimming stripped 1 base from V and 6 bases from J, with 13 bases between.